This TCR beta chain came from a study of esophageal squamous cell carcinoma under preoperative chemotherapy. Overall study findings and caveats: Paclitaxel-nedaplatin therapy caused immediate, substantial clonotype frequency changes. Peripheral T cells showed a significant TCR diversity increase after chemotherapy, unlike tumor-infiltrating lymphocytes.

With regard to this clonotype: Its antigen is currently unknown.

Time point specified: before preoperative PTX-NDP chemotherapy. Trimming at V came to 6 bases and at J to 3 bases, leaving 7 bases not matched to a gene. This CDR3 region has 15 residues. TCRdb analysed the PCR reads with MiXCR anew, one entry per CDR3 protein. The sample has roughly 15,000 distinct CDR3 sequences, nearly 50% seen once. The chain carries TRBV12-3 or TRBV12-4 and TRBJ2-2, with 7 positions matching TRBD2. This sequence was found in a human donor with esophageal squamous cell carcinoma. The donor label of this sample is uncertain. This specimen was collected from a patient given preoperative chemotherapy. The CDR3 sequence is CASRIGLEDTGELFF. In nucleotides, the CDR3 is TGTGCCAGCAGGATCGGACTAGAGGACACCGGGGAGCTGTTTTTT.